This is a list of T cell receptor beta chains from one sample in a study of CD8 T cells in ankylosing spondylitis. TCRdb itself ran the 5' RACE reads through MiXCR, one entry per CDR3 protein. The table lists over 400,000 distinct CDR3 sequences, roughly 26% of them singletons. Sequencing was done on a sample of blood, either unsorted or a sorted T cell fraction (not recorded which). The receptors come from a male donor with ankylosing spondylitis. CDR3s include the opening cysteine and the closing phenylalanine or tryptophan. Each record gives: V gene, clone size, J gene, D gene, CDR3 protein, CDR3 DNA. The D gene is left open where the match is weak. Expanded clones get a size class; other rows say once, few or many, or leave the size out.

TRBV24-1	few	TRBJ2-3	NA	CATSPQGPDTQYF	TGTGCCACCAGTCCTCAGGGACCAGATACGCAGTATTTT
TRBV29-1	few	TRBJ2-5	TRBD2	CSVDREGPETQYF	TGCAGCGTTGACAGGGAGGGACCAGAGACCCAGTACTTC
TRBV12-3/TRBV12-4	few	TRBJ2-1	NA	CASSLKTRNEQFF	TGTGCCAGCAGTTTAAAGACTAGAAATGAGCAGTTCTTC
TRBV7-2	NA	TRBJ2-7	TRBD2	CASSLVGGDGRYEQYF	TGTGCCAGCAGCTTAGTGGGGGGGGACGGAAGATACGAGCAGTACTTC
TRBV29-1	NA	TRBJ1-5	NA	CSVTPDGNQPQHF	TGCAGCGTCACCCCGGACGGCAATCAGCCCCAGCATTTT
TRBV20-1	few	TRBJ1-6	TRBD1	CSARGQGAFYNSPLHF	TGCAGTGCTAGAGGCCAGGGGGCTTTTTATAATTCACCCCTCCACTTT
TRBV29-1	few	TRBJ1-5	TRBD1	CSVADRGQPQHF	TGCAGCGTTGCGGACAGGGGGCAGCCCCAGCATTTT
TRBV7-9	once	TRBJ2-4	NA	CASSSPFRGTGKNIQYF	TGTGCCAGCAGCTCCCCGTTCAGGGGTACGGGCAAAAACATTCAGTACTTC
TRBV7-9	NA	TRBJ2-5	NA	CASSSPVGRKETQYF	TGTGCCAGCAGCTCCCCAGTGGGCAGAAAAGAGACCCAGTACTTC
TRBV10-3	NA	TRBJ1-1	NA	CAISEFPTENTEAFF	TGTGCCATCAGTGAGTTCCCTACCGAGAACACTGAAGCTTTCTTT
TRBV18	few	TRBJ1-1	TRBD1	CASSHKGAFNTEAFF	TGTGCCAGCTCACACAAGGGGGCTTTTAACACTGAAGCTTTCTTT
TRBV7-2	few	TRBJ2-1	TRBD2	CASSLSSLAGGYEQFF	TGTGCCAGCAGCTTATCTAGCCTAGCGGGAGGATATGAGCAGTTCTTC
TRBV28	NA	TRBJ2-3	NA	CASSLSPGKGTDTQYF	TGTGCCAGCAGTTTATCACCGGGAAAAGGCACAGATACGCAGTATTTT
TRBV7-9	NA	TRBJ2-5	TRBD1	CASSLEGAGWRQETQYF	TGTGCCAGCAGCTTAGAGGGGGCAGGATGGAGGCAAGAGACCCAGTACTTC
TRBV12-3/TRBV12-4	few	TRBJ1-1	NA	CASSLYRGTEAFF	TGTGCCAGCAGTTTATATCGTGGGACTGAAGCTTTCTTT
TRBV4-1	NA	TRBJ2-6	NA	CASSQGDITSGANVLTF	TGCGCCAGCAGCCAAGGGGACATAACCTCTGGGGCCAACGTCCTGACTTTC
TRBV5-1	few	TRBJ2-5	NA	CASSLEGGRGATQYF	TGCGCCAGCAGCTTGGAGGGCGGCAGGGGAGCGACCCAGTACTTC
TRBV11-3	NA	TRBJ2-2	NA	CASSLGTYGTGELFF	TGTGCCAGCAGCTTAGGGACTTATGGGACCGGGGAGCTGTTTTTT
TRBV24-1	many	TRBJ1-1	NA	CATSDSEQANTEAFF	TGTGCCACCAGTGATTCCGAACAGGCGAACACTGAAGCTTTCTTT
TRBV15	many	TRBJ2-1	NA	CATLGPSLGVREQFF	TGTGCCACCTTGGGACCTTCGTTGGGGGTTCGCGAGCAGTTCTTC
TRBV29-1	few	TRBJ2-1	NA	CSVAGISYNEQFF	TGCAGCGTTGCAGGGATATCCTACAATGAGCAGTTCTTC
TRBV7-9	many	TRBJ1-3	NA	CASSDTAGFLSGNTIYF	TGTGCCAGCAGCGACACGGCAGGTTTCCTCTCTGGAAACACCATATATTTT
TRBV12-3/TRBV12-4	many	TRBJ2-1	NA	CASSLSDYNEQFF	TGTGCCAGCAGTTTGTCGGACTACAATGAGCAGTTCTTC
TRBV7-2	few	TRBJ1-5	TRBD1	CASSLSLTGGSNQPQHF	TGTGCCAGCAGCTTATCCCTAACAGGGGGTAGCAATCAGCCCCAGCATTTT